This TCR beta chain was sequenced during a study of blood T cell repertoires in COVID-19. Study-wide context: PBMCs, B-cell-depleted T cells, or T cells were the source of the cDNA or gDNA that made up the material.

Study processing details: Nucleated cell number was recorded as an estimate derived from reference gene primer amplification. Measured with immunoSEQ multiplex PCR; TCRdb has only the in-frame clones, and not every one. V and J calls and clone size are copied from that table; D and trimming were computed from the DNA. The sample contains tens of thousands of clones, 86% of which appear only once. This CDR3 has 14 amino acids. V was clipped by 2 bases and J by 7 bases; unmatched bases: 5. Germline V gene data show CDR1 as SGHRS and CDR2 as YFSETQ. The genes are TRBV5-1 and TRBJ2-1; 8 bases map to TRBD1. Sequencing input: peripheral blood. The sequence came from a man aged 45-65 years with acute or convalescent COVID-19. CDR3 sequence: CASSFGQGRNEQFF. In DNA form, the CDR3 reads TGCGCCAGCAGCTTCGGACAGGGTCGTAATGAGCAGTTCTTC.